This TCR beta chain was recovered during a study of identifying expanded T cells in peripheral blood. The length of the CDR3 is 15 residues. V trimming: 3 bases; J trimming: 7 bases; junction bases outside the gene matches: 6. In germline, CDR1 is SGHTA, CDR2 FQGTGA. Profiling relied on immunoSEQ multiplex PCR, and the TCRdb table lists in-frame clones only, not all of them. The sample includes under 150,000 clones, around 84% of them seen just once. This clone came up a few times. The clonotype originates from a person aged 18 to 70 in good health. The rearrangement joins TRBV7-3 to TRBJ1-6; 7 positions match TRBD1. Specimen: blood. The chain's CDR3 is CASSLPTGVNSPLHF. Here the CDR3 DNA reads TGTGCCAGCAGCTTGCCCACAGGGGTCAATTCACCCCTCCACTTT.